This entry lists 7 T cell receptor beta chains sequenced from one sample in a study of blood T cell repertoires in COVID-19. The protocol was immunoSEQ multiplex PCR, while the TCRdb copy is restricted to in-frame clones and leaves out a portion. The top ten hold around 18% of the sample, which has fewer than 150,000 clones, about four fifths seen once. Sequencing was performed on peripheral blood. The receptor set was obtained from a man at least 80 years old with acute or convalescent COVID-19.

Turning to this clone: The sample carries other DNA sequences with the same CDR3. The chain uses TRBV6-1 and TRBJ1-2; D is possibly TRBD1 (5 bases). The CDR3 is made up of 15 amino acids. V lost 0 bases and J lost 5, with 13 bases in between. CDR1 is MNHNS, CDR2 SASEGT, per germline. CDR3 in amino acids: CASSEAPGGEYGYTF. The CDR3 nucleotides read TGTGCCAGCAGTGAAGCGCCCGGGGGTGAATATGGCTACACCTTC.

The rearrangement links TRBV6-5 to TRBJ2-1; D perhaps matches TRBD2 (5 bases). V was cut by 10 bases and J by 3 bases, with 19 bases left in between. The germline V gene encodes CDR1 MNHEY and CDR2 SVGAGI. There are 15 residues in the CDR3. In DNA form, the CDR3 reads TGTGCCACCACGAGGGCAGCAGTACTCTACAATGAGCAGTTCTTC. Protein product: CATTRAAVLYNEQFF.

This chain uses TRBV28 with TRBJ2-6; D might be TRBD2 (5 bases). The CDR3 runs to 15 residues. In germline, CDR1 is MDHEN, CDR2 SYDVKM. Trimming pared 5 bases from V and 0 bases from J, leaving 8 bases between. The CDR3 loop is CASSSGASGANVLTF. The CDR3 nucleotides read TGTGCCAGCAGTAGCGGAGCCTCTGGGGCCAACGTCCTGACTTTC.

Only a few counts were recorded for this clone. The genes are TRBV19 and TRBJ2-1; D unclear. Germline V gives CDR1 LNHDA, CDR2 SQIVND (reference sequence). This CDR3 has 14 amino acids. Trimming shortened V by 3 bases and J by 3 bases, and 9 bases separated the two germline ends. CDR3 in DNA: TGTGCCAGTAGTATGCAGGCACGCTACAATGAGCAGTTCTTC. Translating it yields CASSMQARYNEQFF.

CDR3 sequence: CASSPQILRGAYNEQFF. For the CDR3, the DNA is TGTGCCAGCAGCCCCCAAATTCTTCGGGGAGCGTACAATGAGCAGTTCTTC. The chain recombines TRBV9 with TRBJ2-1; D may be TRBD2 (5 bases). The CDR3 loop spans 17 amino acids. CDR1 and CDR2 from the germline V gene are SGDLS and YYNGEE. V gave up 4 bases and J gave up 4 bases, with 21 bases separating them. Full variable domain (remainder filled in from reference TRBV9 and TRBJ2-1): DSGVTQTPKHLITATGQRVTLRCSPRSGDLSVYWYQQSLDQGLQFLIQYYNGEERAKGNILERFSAQQFPDLHSELNLSSLELGDSALYFCASSPQILRGAYNEQFFGPGTRLTVL.

In this sample, this clone turned up a few times. This chain connects TRBV6-2 or TRBV6-3 to TRBJ1-1, with 7 bases fitting TRBD1. This CDR3 is 15 amino acids long. Trimming took 6 bases from V and 5 from J; bases not matched to a gene: 12. Per germline, CDR1 MNHEY and CDR2 SVGEGT. CDR3 protein: CASSLPWTGKTEAFF. The CDR3 region has the DNA TGTGCCAGCAGCCTCCCCTGGACAGGAAAAACTGAAGCTTTCTTT.

The chain has TRBV29-1 and TRBJ1-5; TRBD1 matches 9 bases. This CDR3 spans 13 amino acids. J gave up 6 bases and V 6 bases, and 6 bases lay outside the gene matches. Germline values: CDR1 SQVTM, CDR2 ANQGSEA. CDR3 DNA: TGCAGCGTCTCCGACAGGGGGGGTCAGCCCCAGCATTTT. Encoded protein: CSVSDRGGQPQHF. Full variable domain (remainder filled in from reference TRBV29-1 and TRBJ1-5): SAVISQKPSRDICQRGTSLTIQCQVDSQVTMMFWYRQQPGQSLTLIATANQGSEATYESGFVIDKFPISRPNLTFSTLTVSNMSPEDSSIYLCSVSDRGGQPQHFGDGTRLSIL.